This section outlines one T cell receptor (beta chain) sequence together with its context. TCRdb re-analysed the 5' RACE reads in MiXCR, keeping a single row per CDR3 protein. The sample lists 1.5 million or so distinct CDR3 sequences; around 29% were seen once. This entry belongs to a study of identical twins. The germline gives CDR1 SGHVS, CDR2 FNYEAQ. This CDR3 comprises 16 residues. The V end was cut by 2 bases, the J end by 5 bases, with 18 bases between. The clonotype originates from a newborn girl in good health. The rearrangement links TRBV7-6 to TRBJ1-2; maybe TRBD1 (5 bases). Source material: cord blood. CDR3 amino acids: CASSLLPLAGIYGYTF. The CDR3 DNA reads as TGTGCCAGCAGCTTACTGCCACTCGCAGGGATTTATGGCTACACCTTC.